This T cell receptor (beta chain) was found in a study of response to subunit inactivated influenza vaccine. Study results and limitations: The authors put forward the suggestion that each seasonal influenza vaccination may bring in only a limited number of new T cells.

Germline CDR1 MNHEY, CDR2 SVGAGI. V gave up 4 bases and J gave up 3 bases, with 15 bases separating them. There are 15 residues in the CDR3. On this clonotype: What it binds is not known.

MiXCR, run by TCRdb on the RT-PCR reads, gives a single entry per CDR3 protein. The repertoire includes 750,000 to 850,000 distinct CDR3 sequences, 18% of them detected once, and 11% sits in the top ten. This TCR came from a man between 45 and 60 years old who received an inactivated influenza vaccine. This chain uses TRBV6-5 with TRBJ1-1; tentative D call: TRBD1 (5 bases). The source was PBMCs from blood, collected roughly 5 days after vaccination. As DNA, the CDR3 is TGTGCCAGCAGTTGGGGCAGGGTGATATACACTGAAGCTTTCTTT. Translated: CASSWGRVIYTEAFF.